This entry features one TCR beta chain sequence. Its specificity is not known. Trimming stripped 5 bases from V and 1 base from J, with 8 bases between. The CDR3 has 13 residues. Germline V lookup: CDR1 SGHTA, CDR2 FQGNSA. Unexposed donor CD4+ T cells date from about 2011-2018, before the COVID-19 pandemic. Deep TCR-beta sequencing used DNA from uncultured naive and memory CD4+ T cells. The assay was immunoSEQ multiplex PCR, and TCRdb's table has in-frame clones only and misses some. The table includes about 59,000 clones, about nine tenths detected once. The data derive from a study of CD4 T cells in relation to SARS-CoV-2 and coronaviruses. The wider study: The HLA restriction of the shared crossreactive spike epitopes was mapped. Overall study results and limits: This crossreactivity analysis covered spike protein alone, no other viral proteins.

Sequenced: memory CD4+ T cells from PBMCs. This clonotype was sampled from a human donor in good health. V is TRBV7-2 and J is TRBJ1-2, with a tentative D call TRBD1 (5 bases). The CDR3 loop reads CASSQGINYGYTF. CDR3 bases: TGTGCCAGCAGCCAGGGAATTAACTATGGCTACACCTTC.